This TCR beta chain was documented in a study of blood T cell repertoires in COVID-19. Study in general: Both acute and convalescent COVID-19 samples were obtained from the United States, Italy and Spain. Sources were T cells, B-cell-depleted T cells, or PBMCs; the material itself was cDNA or gDNA.

Under the authors' procedure: From reference gene primer amplification, estimates of nucleated cell counts were derived. TCRdb's copy holds only in-frame clones and misses some; the assay was immunoSEQ multiplex PCR. Clone size and V and J calls were adopted from that table, with D and trimming inferred from the DNA. Of about 76,000 clones in the sample, 80% to 90% were seen once. The receptor comes from a man aged 45-60 years with active COVID-19. The sample was peripheral blood.

The CDR3 loop reads CASSDILEQFF. CDR3 coding DNA: TGTGCCAGCAGCGACATCTTAGAGCAGTTCTTC. The chain combines TRBV6-2 or TRBV6-3 with TRBJ2-1; D is unresolved. The CDR3 length is 11 residues. With 6 bases removed from V and 10 bases from J, the gap between germline ends came to 10 bases. Per germline, CDR1 MNHEY and CDR2 SVGEGT.